This TCR beta chain derives from a study of blood T cell repertoires in COVID-19. About the research overall: The United States, Italy and Spain were the sources of the acute and convalescent COVID-19 samples. Nucleic acid was either cDNA or gDNA, and it came from T cells, B-cell-depleted T cells, or PBMCs.

Cohort 3 recovery required two negative PCRs, clearance, or symptom resolution. TCRdb's table, derived via immunoSEQ multiplex PCR, lists solely in-frame clones and lacks some. The sample yields some 170,000 clones, approximately 89% seen once. This clone showed up just a few times. V dropped 0 bases and J dropped 7 bases, with 10 bases sitting between them. The germline V gene has CDR1 SGDLS and CDR2 YYNGEE. There are 13 residues in the CDR3. This clonotype was obtained from a man in his forties or fifties who had recovered from COVID-19. V and J are TRBV9 and TRBJ1-1, with D uncertain. Specimen: PBMCs or T cells enriched from blood (not recorded which). The CDR3 spells CASSVVPTDEAFF. DNA for the CDR3: TGTGCCAGCAGCGTAGTCCCAACAGATGAAGCTTTCTTT.